The 10 T cell receptor beta chains in this list originate from one sample, sequenced in a study of CD8+ T cells in alopecia areata. Treatment in this sample: oral pan-JAK inhibitor, 5-10 mg twice daily. Extracted RNA was reverse transcribed into cDNA, the sequencing template. Generated by immunoSEQ multiplex PCR, the TCRdb table keeps only in-frame clones and is missing some. Of 150,000 to 250,000 clones in the sample, roughly three fifths are singletons; the top ten hold approximately 3.5%. The sample was CD4+ T cells sorted from blood, taken at week 4, from a patient treated with tofacitinib. Every receptor here comes from a human donor with alopecia areata.

The chain employs TRBV27 and TRBJ2-7; 7 nucleotides match TRBD1. Germline values: CDR1 MNHEY, CDR2 SMNVEV (reference sequence). V lost 5 bases, J lost 2 bases, and 6 bases stayed unmatched. The CDR3 totals 14 residues. This CDR3 reads CASSPRGRTYEQYF. CDR3 DNA: TGTGCCAGCAGTCCCAGGGGGAGAACCTACGAGCAGTACTTC.

This clone turned up a few times. The same CDR3 also results from other DNA sequences found in this sample. The rearrangement joins TRBV29-1 to TRBJ1-2; D unclear. The ends were cut back, 2 bases at V and 6 bases at J, with 7 bases in the middle. From germline, CDR1 is SQVTM and CDR2 ANQGSEA. The CDR3 is 11 amino acids. Here the CDR3 DNA reads TGCAGCGTTGAACGCGGTCATGGCTACACCTTC. Its translation is CSVERGHGYTF.

The chain has TRBV5-4 and TRBJ2-6; no clear D gene. The CDR3 is 15 amino acids. Trimming pared 0 bases from V and 3 bases from J, leaving 7 bases between. Germline CDR1 SGHNT, CDR2 YYREEE (reference sequence). In DNA form, the CDR3 reads TGTGCCAGCAGCTTGGGGGGAAGTGGGGCCAACGTCCTGACTTTC. Its translation: CASSLGGSGANVLTF.

This clone was seen a handful of times. The chain links TRBV27 to TRBJ1-3, with D unclear. The CDR3 totals 13 residues. Per germline, CDR1 MNHEY and CDR2 SMNVEV (reference sequence). Trimming left V 4 bases short and J 3 bases short, with 7 bases between. As DNA, the CDR3 is TGTGCCAGCAGTTCGAGAATTGGAAACACCATATATTTT. Translated, it gives CASSSRIGNTIYF.

This rearrangement joins TRBV30 to TRBJ1-5; possibly TRBD1 for D (6 bases). Germline CDR1 reads GTSNPN; CDR2 reads SVGIG (reference sequence). This CDR3 contains 15 residues. Trimming shortened V by 2 bases and J by 0 bases, and 11 bases separated the two germline ends. CDR3 in DNA: TGTGCCTGGAGTCAGGACAGACTTAGCAATCAGCCCCAGCATTTT. Translating gives CAWSQDRLSNQPQHF.

J is TRBJ2-7 and V is TRBV6-5; 9 bases agree with TRBD1. Germline CDR1 and CDR2: MNHEY and SVGAGI. The CDR3 extends over 16 amino acids. The ends lost 1 base at V and 5 bases at J; junction bases unmatched: 9. The CDR3 sequence is CASSYLFGTGSNEQYF. The CDR3 bases are TGTGCCAGCAGTTACTTATTCGGGACAGGGAGCAACGAGCAGTACTTC.

The rearrangement joins TRBV7-2 to TRBJ2-5; D unresolved. V lost 2 bases and J 4 bases, leaving 8 bases between the germline ends. The CDR3 covers 13 residues. Germline-derived CDR1 and CDR2 are SGHTA and FQGNSA. The CDR3 coding sequence is TGTGCCAGCAGCTTAAAATGGGGAGAGACCCAGTACTTC. As protein: CASSLKWGETQYF.

This clone was counted only a few times. CDR3 sequence: CSGGQGGNTEAFF. CDR3 in DNA: TGCAGCGGCGGGCAGGGCGGGAACACTGAAGCTTTCTTT. The rearrangement uses TRBV29-1 and TRBJ1-1; weak D call: TRBD1 (5 bases). Between the trimmed V and J ends, which lost 7 bases and 1 base, there was a span of 13 bases. The CDR3 contains 13 residues. The V gene's germline CDR1 is SQVTM and CDR2 ANQGSEA.

A few counts support this clone. This chain connects TRBV27 to TRBJ2-3; TRBD2 matches at 7 bases. The germline CDR1 and CDR2 sequences are MNHEY and SMNVEV (reference sequence). This CDR3 is 16 amino acids long. Unmatched junction bases numbered 13, after V lost 4 bases and J lost 6 bases. CDR3 residues: CASSSPTSTSSDTQYF. The CDR3 DNA reads TGTGCCAGCAGTTCCCCAACTTCGACTAGCTCCGATACGCAGTATTTT.

The V gene is TRBV5-1, the J gene TRBJ2-7, with D uncertain. The CDR3 runs to 14 residues. Trimming shortened V by 2 bases and J by 3 bases, and 12 bases separated the two germline ends. CDR1 is SGHRS and CDR2 is YFSETQ in the germline V gene. The CDR3 is CASSFEMTGYEQYF. The CDR3, as DNA: TGCGCCAGCAGCTTTGAGATGACCGGCTACGAGCAGTACTTC.